Listed here are 16 T cell receptor beta chains from one sample, sequenced in a study of blood T cells in healthy people across ages. A second PCR of about 6 to 12 cycles used a sample-barcoded 5' primer and a J-beta primer mix. MiXCR, applied by TCRdb to the 5' RACE reads, yields one record per CDR3 protein. The table has 750,000 to 950,000 distinct CDR3 sequences, 20% to 30% seen once. These sequences were also reported in another study, on T cells of mothers and their children.

The sequenced material came from blood. The receptors were sampled from a boy younger than 18 in good health.

The chain carries TRBV2 and TRBJ2-4; tentatively, D is TRBD2 (5 bases). The CDR3 covers 12 residues. The V and J ends lost 8 bases and 8 bases respectively, with 13 bases between them. Germline assignment: CDR1 SNHLY and CDR2 FYNNEI. CDR3: CASQRERDIQYF. In DNA, the CDR3 is TGTGCCAGCCAAAGAGAGAGGGACATTCAGTACTTC.

The V and J genes are TRBV20-1 and TRBJ2-7; weak D call: TRBD1 (5 bases). Trimming removed 6 bases from V and 3 bases from J, with 18 bases in between. Germline loops: CDR1 DFQATT, CDR2 SNEGSKA (reference sequence). This CDR3 has 14 residues. The CDR3 region is CSAKGVLQDYEQYF. The DNA of the CDR3 is TGCAGTGCGAAGGGTGTCTTACAGGACTACGAGCAGTACTTC.

This chain joins TRBV7-9 and TRBJ1-2; 8 bases are shared with TRBD1. J lost 6 bases, V lost 5 bases, and 8 bases had no gene match. The germline V gene has CDR1 SEHNR and CDR2 FQNEAQ (reference sequence). The CDR3 is 14 residues long. CDR3 sequence (DNA): TGTGCCAGCAGCCATGGACAGGGAGAGCATGGCTACACCTTC. The encoded protein is CASSHGQGEHGYTF.

This clonotype was seen more than once but under ten times. The rearrangement uses TRBV5-1 and TRBJ1-1; D might be TRBD1 (6 bases). The germline V gene encodes CDR1 SGHRS and CDR2 YFSETQ. The CDR3 consists of 13 residues. The germline V and J ends were trimmed by 2 bases and 4 bases, with 9 bases remaining between them. CDR3 in amino acids: CASSFGRGTEAFF. The CDR3 DNA reads TGCGCCAGCAGCTTCGGCAGGGGCACTGAAGCTTTCTTT.

This clonotype was picked up one time. The rearrangement links TRBV15 to TRBJ2-7; D may correspond to TRBD1 or TRBD2 (6 bases each). There are 14 residues in the CDR3. Germline values: CDR1 LNHNV, CDR2 YYDKDF (reference sequence). V lost 5 bases, J lost 5 bases, and 16 bases lay in between. CDR3: CATSQGGSSHEQYF. As DNA, the CDR3 is TGTGCCACCAGCCAAGGGGGGAGTTCCCACGAGCAGTACTTC.

This clonotype was recorded a few times. The rearrangement links TRBV28 to TRBJ1-2; possibly TRBD1 for D (5 bases). The CDR3 is made up of 13 amino acids. Trimming cost V 8 bases and J 5 bases, with 15 bases left between them. Germline V lookup: CDR1 MDHEN, CDR2 SYDVKM. The CDR3 nucleotides are TGTGCCAGCCATCCCGCAGGGCGGTATGGCTACACCTTC. This gives the protein CASHPAGRYGYTF.

This clonotype was observed a few times. The chain links TRBV7-3 to TRBJ2-5, with 9 bases matching TRBD2. With the DNA end fitting TRBJ2-1 better, the J assignment may be wrong. The CDR3 is 16 residues long. CDR1 SGHTA and CDR2 FQGTGA come from the germline V gene. Written as DNA, the CDR3 is TGTGCCAGCAGCTTAAATCGCGGGGGGGCCCGCAATGAGCAGTTCTTC. Encoded protein: CASSLNRGGARNEQFF.

The CDR3 sequence: CASSQDAGGWNEQYF. As DNA, the CDR3 is TGCGCCAGCAGCCAAGATGCAGGGGGCTGGAACGAGCAGTACTTC. The chain combines TRBV4-1 with TRBJ2-5, with 8 bases matching TRBD1. The J call may be wrong; the DNA end is better matched by TRBJ2-7. Germline CDR1 reads MGHRA; CDR2 reads YSYEKL. The CDR3 has 15 residues.

The chain is built from TRBV18 and TRBJ2-1, with 9 bases matching TRBD2. This CDR3 is 19 amino acids long. The germline V gene encodes CDR1 KGHSH and CDR2 LQKENI. V shed 2 bases and J 4 bases; nucleotides not matched to a gene: 15. CDR3 loop: CASSPGLSSGGPTYNEQFF. The CDR3 bases are TGTGCCAGCTCACCAGGTCTGAGTAGCGGGGGCCCAACTTACAATGAGCAGTTCTTC. The variable domain in full, completed from reference TRBV18 and TRBJ2-1, reads NAGVMQNPRHLVRRRGQEARLRCSPMKGHSHVYWYRQLPEEGLKFMVYLQKENIIDESGMPKERFSAEFPKEGPSILRIQQVVRGDSAAYFCASSPGLSSGGPTYNEQFFGPGTRLTVL.

This clonotype was observed a handful of times. The CDR3 is CASSLNVLRVGNEQYF. The DNA of the CDR3 is TGTGCCAGCAGCTTAAACGTCCTGAGAGTAGGGAACGAGCAGTACTTC. The chain is built from TRBV7-2 and TRBJ2-1; D is ambiguous. The DNA end lines up better with TRBJ2-7; the J call may be wrong. Germline V gives CDR1 SGHTA, CDR2 FQGNSA. The CDR3 sequence is 16 residues long.

The chain is built from TRBV5-1 and TRBJ2-1; D ambiguous. The germline V gene encodes CDR1 SGHRS and CDR2 YFSETQ. The CDR3 length is 15 residues. V lost 6 bases to trimming and J lost 1 base, with 14 bases between them. The CDR3 DNA is TGCGCCAGCAACCTTCAAGGACGGTCCTACAATGAGCAGTTCTTC. This encodes CASNLQGRSYNEQFF.

This chain links TRBV12-3 or TRBV12-4 with TRBJ1-5, with unresolved D. Trimming took 5 bases from V and 3 from J, leaving 11 bases between them. This CDR3 has 14 residues. The DNA for the CDR3 is TGTGCCAGCAGTCTCGCCGATGCCAATCAGCCCCAGCATTTT. It codes for CASSLADANQPQHF.

This chain uses TRBV4-1 with TRBJ2-4; D uncertain. CDR1 MGHRA and CDR2 YSYEKL come from the germline V gene. The V end lost 1 base, the J end lost 0 bases, and 13 bases lay between the germline ends. The CDR3 length is 17 residues. The CDR3 spells CASSQVPPSVAKNIQYF. CDR3 coding DNA: TGCGCCAGCAGCCAAGTTCCCCCGTCAGTAGCCAAAAACATTCAGTACTTC.

This clonotype was counted between two and nine times. The chain employs TRBV11-2 and TRBJ2-7, with D perhaps matching TRBD1 or TRBD2 (5 bases each). TRBJ2-1 explains the end of the DNA better; the J call may be wrong. The V gene's germline CDR1 is SGHAT and CDR2 FQNNGV. This CDR3 has 15 residues. CDR3: CASRRTGTQYNEQFF. In DNA form, the CDR3 reads TGTGCCAGCAGGCGAACCGGGACCCAATACAATGAGCAGTTCTTC.

There are a few counts of this clonotype. The chain is built from TRBV7-2 and TRBJ2-5; 10 bases align to TRBD2. Trimming cost V 1 base and J 5 bases; bases outside gene matches: 4. The CDR3 spans 15 residues. Germline lookup yields CDR1 SGHTA and CDR2 FQGNSA. CDR3 loop: CASSLVTSGQETQYF. The CDR3 nucleotides read TGTGCCAGCAGCTTAGTGACTAGCGGGCAGGAGACCCAGTACTTC.

This clonotype was seen only a few times. This chain joins TRBV18 and TRBJ2-1; 9 bases are a match to TRBD1. After removal of 4 bases from V and 0 bases from J, the junction contained 1 base not matched to a gene. The CDR3 has 15 amino acids. CDR1 is KGHSH, CDR2 LQKENI, per germline. This CDR3 is CASSLQGASYNEQFF. Here the CDR3 DNA reads TGTGCCAGCTCACTACAGGGGGCCTCCTACAATGAGCAGTTCTTC.